Detailed here is one TCR beta chain. This same CDR3 is encoded by further DNA sequences in the sample. V was clipped by 3 bases and J by 1 base, with 8 bases between them. Looked up from germline, CDR1 is MDHEN and CDR2 is SYDVKM. The CDR3 sequence is 14 residues long. Data came from immunoSEQ multiplex PCR; TCRdb stores just in-frame clones and leaves some out. This sample has around 170,000 clones; approximately 80% occur once, and the top ten carry about an eighth. The data stem from a study of blood T cell repertoires in COVID-19. What was sequenced was PBMCs or T cells enriched from blood (not recorded which). This clonotype was obtained from a man aged 50 or older who had recovered from COVID-19. The chain couples TRBV28 to TRBJ2-3, with D uncertain. The CDR3 here is CASSFLSGTDTQYF. The CDR3 DNA reads as TGTGCCAGCAGTTTCCTTAGTGGCACAGATACGCAGTATTTT.